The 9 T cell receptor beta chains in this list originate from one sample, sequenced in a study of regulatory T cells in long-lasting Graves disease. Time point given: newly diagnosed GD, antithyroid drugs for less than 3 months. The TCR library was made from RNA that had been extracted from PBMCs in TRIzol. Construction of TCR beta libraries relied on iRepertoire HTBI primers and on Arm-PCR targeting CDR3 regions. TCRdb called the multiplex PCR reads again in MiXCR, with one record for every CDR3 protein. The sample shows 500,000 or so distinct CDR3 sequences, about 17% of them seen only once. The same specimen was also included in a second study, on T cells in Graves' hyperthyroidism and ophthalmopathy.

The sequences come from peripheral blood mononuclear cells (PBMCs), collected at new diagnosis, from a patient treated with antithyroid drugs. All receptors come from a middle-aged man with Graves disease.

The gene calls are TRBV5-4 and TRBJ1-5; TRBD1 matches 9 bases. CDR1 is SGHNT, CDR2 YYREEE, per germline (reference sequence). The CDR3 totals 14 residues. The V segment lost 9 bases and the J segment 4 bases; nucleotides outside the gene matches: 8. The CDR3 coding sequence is TGTGCCACCTCCTTTGGACAGGGGAATCAGCCCCAGCATTTT. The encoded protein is CATSFGQGNQPQHF.

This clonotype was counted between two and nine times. As DNA, the CDR3 is TGTGCCAGCAGTTACTCGACAGGGGCCGATGAGCAGTTCTTC. Its protein is CASSYSTGADEQFF. The chain employs TRBV12-3 or TRBV12-4 and TRBJ2-1, with 8 bases aligning to TRBD1. The CDR3 consists of 14 residues. The V and J ends lost 4 bases and 8 bases, in that order; junction bases with no gene match: 7.

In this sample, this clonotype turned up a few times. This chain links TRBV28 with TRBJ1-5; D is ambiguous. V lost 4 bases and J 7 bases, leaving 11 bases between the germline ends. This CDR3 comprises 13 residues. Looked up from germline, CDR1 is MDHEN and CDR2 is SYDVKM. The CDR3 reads CASSSGPVQPQHF. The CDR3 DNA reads TGTGCCAGCAGTTCCGGCCCAGTACAGCCCCAGCATTTT.

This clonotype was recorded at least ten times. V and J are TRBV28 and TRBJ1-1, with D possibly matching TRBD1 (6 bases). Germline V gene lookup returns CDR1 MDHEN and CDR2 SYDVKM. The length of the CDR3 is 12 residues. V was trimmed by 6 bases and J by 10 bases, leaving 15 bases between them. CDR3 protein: CASSPDSFRAFF. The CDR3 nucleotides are TGTGCCAGCAGCCCGGACAGCTTCCGAGCTTTCTTT.

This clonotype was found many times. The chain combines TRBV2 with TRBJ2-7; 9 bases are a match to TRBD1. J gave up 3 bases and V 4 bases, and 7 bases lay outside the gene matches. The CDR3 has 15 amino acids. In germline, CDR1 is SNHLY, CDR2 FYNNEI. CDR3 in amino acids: CASSGSWGQGYEQYF. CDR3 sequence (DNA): TGTGCCAGCAGTGGGAGTTGGGGACAGGGCTACGAGCAGTACTTC.

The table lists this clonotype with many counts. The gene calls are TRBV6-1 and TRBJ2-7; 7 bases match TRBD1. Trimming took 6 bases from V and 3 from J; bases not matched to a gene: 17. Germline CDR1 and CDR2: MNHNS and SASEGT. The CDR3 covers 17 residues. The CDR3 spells CASRPMGQLYNIYEQYF. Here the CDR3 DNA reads TGTGCCAGCAGACCTATGGGACAGCTTTATAACATCTACGAGCAGTACTTC.

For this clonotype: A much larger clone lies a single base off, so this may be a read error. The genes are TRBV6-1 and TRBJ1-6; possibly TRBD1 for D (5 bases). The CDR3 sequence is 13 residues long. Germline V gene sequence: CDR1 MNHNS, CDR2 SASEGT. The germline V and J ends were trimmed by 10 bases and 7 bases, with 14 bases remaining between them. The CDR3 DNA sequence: TGTGCCACCTCCGTGGGGGTCAATTCACCCCTCCACTTT. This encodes CATSVGVNSPLHF.

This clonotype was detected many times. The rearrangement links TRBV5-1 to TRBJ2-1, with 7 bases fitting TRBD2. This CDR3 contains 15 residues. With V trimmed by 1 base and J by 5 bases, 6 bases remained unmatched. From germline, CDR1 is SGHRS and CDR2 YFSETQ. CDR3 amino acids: CASSLLGLENNEQFF. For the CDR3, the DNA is TGCGCCAGCAGCTTGCTCGGACTAGAGAACAATGAGCAGTTCTTC.

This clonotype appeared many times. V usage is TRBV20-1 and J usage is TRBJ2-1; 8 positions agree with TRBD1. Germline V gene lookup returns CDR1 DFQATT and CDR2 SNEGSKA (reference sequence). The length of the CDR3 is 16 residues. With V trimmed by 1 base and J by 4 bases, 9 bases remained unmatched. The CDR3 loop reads CSARVQGAQKYNEQFF. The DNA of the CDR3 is TGCAGTGCTAGAGTGCAGGGGGCGCAAAAATACAATGAGCAGTTCTTC.